Listed here are 8 T cell receptor beta chains from one sample, sequenced in a study of cytomegalovirus exposure and HLA in healthy donors. PCR involved 60 Vbeta and 13 Jbeta primers. TCRdb's table, derived via immunoSEQ multiplex PCR, lists solely in-frame clones and lacks some. The sample holds 200,000 to 250,000 clones, approximately 80% seen once. Sequencing was done on a sample of PBMCs. The receptors derive from a male donor in good health and CMV-seronegative.

The J gene is TRBJ2-5, the V gene TRBV2, with 9 nucleotides matching TRBD2. With 3 bases clipped from V and 11 bases from J, the junction kept 10 bases outside the gene matches. The CDR3 runs 14 residues. Germline loops: CDR1 SNHLY, CDR2 FYNNEI. The CDR3 is CASSEREGLPEQYF. DNA for the CDR3: TGTGCCAGCAGTGAGCGGGAGGGCCTCCCGGAGCAGTACTTC.

Concerning this clone itself: Mismatch with germline at one junction end may stem from a read error. Here the CDR3 reads CASSIGLGSGIPAF. Here the CDR3 DNA reads TGTGCCAGTAGTATTGGTCTAGGTAGCGGGATCCCTGCTTTT. The V call is TRBV19, the J call TRBJ2-2, with 8 bases identical to TRBD2. There are 14 residues in the CDR3. In germline, CDR1 is LNHDA, CDR2 SQIVND (reference sequence).

V is TRBV5-1 and J is TRBJ2-7; 9 nucleotides match TRBD1. Trimming at V came to 3 bases and at J to 6 bases, leaving 13 bases not matched to a gene. This CDR3 spans 16 amino acids. Germline V gives CDR1 SGHRS, CDR2 YFSETQ. CDR3 protein: CASSSASRTGDREQYF. In nucleotides, the CDR3 is TGCGCCAGCAGCTCAGCATCTAGGACAGGGGATCGCGAGCAGTACTTC.

This chain joins TRBV6-5 and TRBJ1-1; 8 bases are a match to TRBD1. Germline V CDR1 and CDR2: MNHEY, SVGAGI. V gave up 8 bases and J gave up 11 bases; unmatched junction bases: 10. The CDR3 sequence is 12 residues long. The CDR3 loop is CASSQRQGNAFF. CDR3 DNA sequence: TGTGCCAGCTCCCAACGACAGGGGAACGCTTTCTTT.

The V gene is TRBV9, the J gene TRBJ1-1; weak D call: TRBD1 (6 bases). Germline CDR1 and CDR2: SGDLS and YYNGEE. The CDR3 is 17 amino acids. With 3 bases removed from V and 4 bases from J, the gap between germline ends came to 22 bases. The CDR3 is CASSANDRKASGTEAFF. The CDR3 nucleotides read TGTGCCAGCAGCGCCAACGACAGGAAAGCTTCGGGCACTGAAGCTTTCTTT.

This clone was counted a single time. The chain links TRBV7-3 to TRBJ2-1, with 9 nucleotides matching TRBD2. The V and J ends lost 1 base and 5 bases, in that order; junction bases with no gene match: 6. The length of the CDR3 is 16 residues. Per the germline V gene, CDR1 is SGHTA and CDR2 is FQGTGA. This CDR3 reads CASSLKLAGVHNEQFF. The DNA for the CDR3 is TGTGCCAGCAGCTTAAAGTTAGCGGGAGTACACAATGAGCAGTTCTTC.

The gene calls are TRBV27 and TRBJ1-2, with 7 bases fitting TRBD1. The CDR3 runs to 14 residues. V shed 2 bases and J 3 bases; nucleotides not matched to a gene: 3. Germline loops: CDR1 MNHEY, CDR2 SMNVEV (reference sequence). CDR3 sequence: CASSLGQGDYGYTF. The CDR3 DNA reads TGTGCCAGCAGTTTAGGGCAGGGGGACTATGGCTACACCTTC.

The CDR3 loop is CASSKPSGNYNEQFF. The CDR3 nucleotides read TGTGCCAGCAGTAAACCTAGCGGTAACTACAATGAGCAGTTCTTC. This sequence joins TRBV27 and TRBJ2-1; 7 bases align to TRBD2. Germline loops: CDR1 MNHEY, CDR2 SMNVEV (reference sequence). This CDR3 region has 15 residues. V dropped 5 bases and J dropped 3; count of bases not matched to a gene: 7.